This T cell receptor beta chain stems from a study of PD-L1 blockade in urothelial cancer. Study-wide background: Blood drawn 3 weeks (second dose) and 6 weeks after treatment start was analyzed. Blood-derived samples held a median approximately 140,000 T cells. Study outcomes and limitations: Below-median pretreatment blood TCR clonality was associated with improved progression-free and overall survival.

This clone has more than one count but fewer than ten. The target antigen is unknown. The method was immunoSEQ multiplex PCR; TCRdb's version includes in-frame clones alone and lacks a portion of them. The sample lists tens of thousands of clones, 82% seen once, with 9% to 9.5% in the top ten. The CDR3 has 14 residues. Trimming stripped 7 bases from V and 1 base from J, with 13 bases between. Germline V gives CDR1 LNHDA, CDR2 SQIVND (reference sequence). The material sequenced was PBMCs, taken around atezolizumab (anti-PD-L1) treatment. The chain has TRBV19 and TRBJ1-2, with D possibly TRBD1 on 5 matching bases. This receptor was obtained from a man in his 70s with urothelial cancer. The CDR3 region has the DNA TGTGCCAGTACCCTAGGGACTGTTAACTATGGCTACACCTTC. Amino acids: CASTLGTVNYGYTF.